This T cell receptor (beta chain) is drawn from a study of cytomegalovirus exposure and HLA in healthy donors. The table came from immunoSEQ multiplex PCR; TCRdb's copy has only in-frame clones and leaves some out. The sample holds over 200,000 clones; 80% to 90% are singletons and the top ten take 1.5% to 2%. The sequence came from a woman aged 18-30 years in good health and CMV-seropositive. The sequenced sample consisted of PBMCs.

The CDR3 is CASSYSRAAGTEAFF. The DNA for the CDR3 is TGTGCCAGCAGTTACTCACGGGCCGCGGGTACTGAAGCTTTCTTT. The chain employs TRBV6-5 and TRBJ1-1; D not certain. CDR3 length: 15 residues. Trimming left V 0 bases short and J 5 bases short, with 13 bases between. Germline-derived CDR1 and CDR2 are MNHEY and SVGAGI.